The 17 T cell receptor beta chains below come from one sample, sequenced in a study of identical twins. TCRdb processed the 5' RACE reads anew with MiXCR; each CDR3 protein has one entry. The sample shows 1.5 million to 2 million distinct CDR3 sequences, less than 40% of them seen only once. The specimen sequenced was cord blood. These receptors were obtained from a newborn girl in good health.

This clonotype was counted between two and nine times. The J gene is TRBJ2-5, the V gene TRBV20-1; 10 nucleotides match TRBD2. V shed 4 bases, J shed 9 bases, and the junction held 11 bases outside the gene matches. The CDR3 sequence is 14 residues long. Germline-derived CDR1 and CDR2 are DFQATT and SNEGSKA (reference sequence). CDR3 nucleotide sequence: TGCAGTGCTACGCGACTAGCGGGCGTGGAGGCCCAGTACTTC. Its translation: CSATRLAGVEAQYF.

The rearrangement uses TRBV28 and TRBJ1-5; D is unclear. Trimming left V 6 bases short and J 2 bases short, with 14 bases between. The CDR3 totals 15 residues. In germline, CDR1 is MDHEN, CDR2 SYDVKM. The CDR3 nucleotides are TGTGCCAGCAGCCCTAGTGTAGGTGGCAATCAGCCCCAGCATTTT. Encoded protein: CASSPSVGGNQPQHF.

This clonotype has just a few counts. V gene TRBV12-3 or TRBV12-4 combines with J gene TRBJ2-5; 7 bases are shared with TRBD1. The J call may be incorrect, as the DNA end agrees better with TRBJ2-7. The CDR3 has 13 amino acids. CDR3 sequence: CASRTDRVYEQYF. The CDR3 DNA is TGTGCCAGCAGAACTGACAGGGTTTACGAGCAGTACTTC.

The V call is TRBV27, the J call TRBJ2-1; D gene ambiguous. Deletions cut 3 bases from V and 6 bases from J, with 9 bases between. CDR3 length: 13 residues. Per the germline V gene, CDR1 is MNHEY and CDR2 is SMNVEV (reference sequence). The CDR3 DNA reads TGTGCCAGCAGTTTCTGGTCGTTCAATGAGCAGTTCTTC. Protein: CASSFWSFNEQFF.

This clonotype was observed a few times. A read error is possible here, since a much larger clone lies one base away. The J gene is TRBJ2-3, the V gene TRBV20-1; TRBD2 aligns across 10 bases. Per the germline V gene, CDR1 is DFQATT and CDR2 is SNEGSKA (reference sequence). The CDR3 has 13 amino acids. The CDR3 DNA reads TGCAGTGCTAGACTAGCGGGAGCAGATGCGCAGTATTTT. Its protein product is CSARLAGADAQYF.

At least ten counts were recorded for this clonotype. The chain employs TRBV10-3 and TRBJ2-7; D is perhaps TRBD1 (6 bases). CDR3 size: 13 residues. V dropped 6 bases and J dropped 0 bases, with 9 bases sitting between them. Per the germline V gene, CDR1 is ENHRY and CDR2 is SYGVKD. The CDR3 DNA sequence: TGTGCCATCAGGGGACAAACCTCCTACGAGCAGTACTTC. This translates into CAIRGQTSYEQYF.

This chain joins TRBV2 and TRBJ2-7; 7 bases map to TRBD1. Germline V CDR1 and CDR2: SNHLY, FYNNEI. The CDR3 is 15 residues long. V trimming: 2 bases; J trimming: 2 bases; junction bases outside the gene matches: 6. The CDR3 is CASSERETGPYEQYF. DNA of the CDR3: TGTGCCAGCAGTGAAAGGGAGACAGGGCCCTACGAGCAGTACTTC.

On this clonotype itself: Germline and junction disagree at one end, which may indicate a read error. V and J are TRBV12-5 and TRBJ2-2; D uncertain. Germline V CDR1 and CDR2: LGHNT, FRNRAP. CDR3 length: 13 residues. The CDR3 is CASGLGRTGELFF. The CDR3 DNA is TGTGCCAGTGGCCTCGGGCGCACCGGGGAGCTGTTTTTT.

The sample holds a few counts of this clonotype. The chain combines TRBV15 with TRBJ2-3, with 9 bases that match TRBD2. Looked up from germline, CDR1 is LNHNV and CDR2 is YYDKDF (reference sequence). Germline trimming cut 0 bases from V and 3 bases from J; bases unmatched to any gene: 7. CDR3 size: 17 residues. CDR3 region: CATSREASGVLTDTQYF. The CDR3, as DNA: TGTGCCACCAGCAGAGAGGCTAGCGGGGTACTTACAGATACGCAGTATTTT.

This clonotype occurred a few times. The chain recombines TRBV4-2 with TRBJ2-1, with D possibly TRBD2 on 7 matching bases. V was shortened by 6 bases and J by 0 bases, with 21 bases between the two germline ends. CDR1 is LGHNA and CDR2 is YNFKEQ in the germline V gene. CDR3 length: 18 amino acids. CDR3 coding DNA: TGTGCCAGCAGGGGACGGGGGCGGGGGCCCAGCTCCTACAATGAGCAGTTCTTC. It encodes CASRGRGRGPSSYNEQFF.

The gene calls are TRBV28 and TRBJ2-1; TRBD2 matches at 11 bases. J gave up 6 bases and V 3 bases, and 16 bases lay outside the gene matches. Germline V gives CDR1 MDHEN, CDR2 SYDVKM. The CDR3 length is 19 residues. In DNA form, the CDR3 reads TGTGCCAGCAGTTTCCCGACTAGCGGGAAGGAAGGAGTGGGCAATGAGCAGTTCTTC. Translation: CASSFPTSGKEGVGNEQFF.

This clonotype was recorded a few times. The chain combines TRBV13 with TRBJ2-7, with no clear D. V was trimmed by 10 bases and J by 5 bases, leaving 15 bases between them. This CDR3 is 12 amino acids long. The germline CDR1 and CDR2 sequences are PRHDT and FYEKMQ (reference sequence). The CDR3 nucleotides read TGTGCCACCCAGCAGAAACCCAACGAGCAGTACTTC. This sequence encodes CATQQKPNEQYF.

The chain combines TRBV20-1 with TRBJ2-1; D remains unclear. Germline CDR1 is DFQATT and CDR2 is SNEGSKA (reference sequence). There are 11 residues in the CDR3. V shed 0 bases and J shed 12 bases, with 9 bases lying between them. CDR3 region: CSARDVGAQFF. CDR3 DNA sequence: TGCAGTGCTAGAGATGTAGGAGCGCAGTTCTTC.

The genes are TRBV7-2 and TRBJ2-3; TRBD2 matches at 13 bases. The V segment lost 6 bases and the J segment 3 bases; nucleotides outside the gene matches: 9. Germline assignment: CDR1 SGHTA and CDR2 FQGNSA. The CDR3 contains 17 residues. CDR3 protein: CASRQGGTSGETDTQYF. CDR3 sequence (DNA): TGTGCCAGCAGACAAGGTGGGACTAGCGGGGAAACAGATACGCAGTATTTT.

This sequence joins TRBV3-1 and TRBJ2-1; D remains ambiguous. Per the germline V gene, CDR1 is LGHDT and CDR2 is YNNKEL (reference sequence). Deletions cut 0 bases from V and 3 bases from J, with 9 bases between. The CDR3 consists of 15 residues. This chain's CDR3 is CASSQDQGFYNEQFF. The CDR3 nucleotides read TGTGCCAGCAGCCAAGATCAAGGTTTCTACAATGAGCAGTTCTTC.

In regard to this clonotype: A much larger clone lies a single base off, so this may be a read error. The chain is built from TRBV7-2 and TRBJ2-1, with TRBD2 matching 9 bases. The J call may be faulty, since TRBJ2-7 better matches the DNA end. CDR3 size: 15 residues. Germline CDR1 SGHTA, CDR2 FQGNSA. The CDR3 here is CASTSSGTRYNEQYF. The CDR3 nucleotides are TGTGCCAGCACCTCTAGCGGGACTCGCTACAATGAGCAGTACTTC.

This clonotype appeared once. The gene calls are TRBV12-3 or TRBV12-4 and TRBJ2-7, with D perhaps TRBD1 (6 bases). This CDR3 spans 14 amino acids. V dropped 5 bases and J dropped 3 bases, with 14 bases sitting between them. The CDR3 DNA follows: TGTGCCAGCAGTGCCCGGACAGTTGACTACGAGCAGTACTTC. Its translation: CASSARTVDYEQYF.